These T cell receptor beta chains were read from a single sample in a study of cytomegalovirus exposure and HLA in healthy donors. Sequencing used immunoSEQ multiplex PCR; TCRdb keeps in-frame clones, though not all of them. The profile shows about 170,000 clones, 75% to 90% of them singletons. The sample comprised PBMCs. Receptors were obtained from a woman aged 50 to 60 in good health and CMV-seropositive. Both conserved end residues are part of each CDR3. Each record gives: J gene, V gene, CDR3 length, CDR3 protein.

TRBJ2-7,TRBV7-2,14,CASSSAGQNYEQYF
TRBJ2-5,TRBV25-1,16,CASSELGLAGGMDQYF
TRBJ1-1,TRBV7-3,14,CASSAMPRNTEAFF
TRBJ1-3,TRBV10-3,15,CAISEREGSGNTIYF
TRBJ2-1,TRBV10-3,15,CAISDSPGGYDEQFF
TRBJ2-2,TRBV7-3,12,CASSSGTGELFF
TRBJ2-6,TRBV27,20,CASSLKGQGGVPSGANVLTF
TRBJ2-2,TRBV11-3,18,CASSLGSLAGGYTGELFF
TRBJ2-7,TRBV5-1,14,CASSLGAGNYEQYF
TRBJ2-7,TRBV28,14,CATLSGTSGSEQYF
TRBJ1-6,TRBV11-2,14,CASSAGGWSSPLHF
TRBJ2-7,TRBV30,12,CAGRQGAYEQYF
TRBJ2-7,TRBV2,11,CASRQQGVQYF
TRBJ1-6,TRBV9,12,CASSVPGSPLHF
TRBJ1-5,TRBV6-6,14,CASSYPGGNQPQHF
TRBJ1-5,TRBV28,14,CASSLGPGRQPQHF
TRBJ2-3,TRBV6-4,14,CASSDGLHTDTQYF
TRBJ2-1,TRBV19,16,CASSLLTGGFVNEQFF
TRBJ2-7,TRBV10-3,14,CAISESGTPYEQYF
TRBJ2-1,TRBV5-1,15,CASSRALDSYNEQFF
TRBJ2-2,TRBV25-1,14,CASSEFPNTGELFF
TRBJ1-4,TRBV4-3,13,CASSGGLGEKLFF
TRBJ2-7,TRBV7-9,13,CASSRSILSEQYF
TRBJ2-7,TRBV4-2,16,CASSQVGLAGSYEQYF
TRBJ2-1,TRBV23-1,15,CASSQTDSTYNEQFF
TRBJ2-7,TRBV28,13,CATKRQGFHEQYF
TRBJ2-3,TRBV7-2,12,CASSSRGDTQYF
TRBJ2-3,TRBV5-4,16,CASALPGGVSTDTQYF
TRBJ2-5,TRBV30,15,CAWRGGAGSGETQYF
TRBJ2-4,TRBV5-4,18,CASSLDPSGPLAKNIQYF
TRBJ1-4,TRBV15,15,CATSTDRVGDEKLFF